One T cell receptor (beta chain) is described in this entry. Its antigen is as yet unknown. The record originates from a study of regulatory T cells in long-lasting Graves disease. The sample's time point: persistent/refractory GD, antithyroid drugs over 5 years with positive TRAb. There was RNA extracted from PBMCs, and the TCR library was made from it. Study observations and caveats: Authors noted too few samples as a limitation.

To make TCR beta libraries, researchers used iRepertoire HTBI primers and Arm-PCR of CDR3 regions. TCRdb recomputed calls from the multiplex PCR reads with MiXCR, one row per CDR3 protein. Found here are 700,000 or so distinct CDR3 sequences, roughly 30% of them singletons; the top ten hold about two fifths. The germline V and J ends were trimmed by 3 bases and 1 base, with 13 bases remaining between them. Germline assignment: CDR1 SGHRS and CDR2 YFSETQ. The CDR3 extends over 15 amino acids. This receptor was obtained from a female donor with Graves disease. The chain has TRBV5-1 and TRBJ1-1; D uncertain. Sequences were derived from peripheral blood mononuclear cells (PBMCs), sampled when the disease was refractory, from a patient treated with antithyroid drugs. The chain's CDR3 is CASSSAVFENTEAFF. The CDR3 DNA sequence: TGCGCCAGCAGCTCCGCTGTGTTTGAGAACACTGAAGCTTTCTTT.